The source of this T cell receptor (beta chain) is a study of T-cell reconstitution after alpha-beta-depleted transplantation in children (TCRdb year 2016). Broadly, across the study: Using TCR repertoire profiling, the study quantitatively followed how T-cell immune reconstitution unfolded in children after TCRalphabeta/CD19-depleted allogeneic hematopoietic cell transplantation.

Library prep was done by PCR. Sequencing was carried out with an Illumina HiSeq 2500. TCR library preparation used molecular barcoding, with unique molecular identifiers applied to normalize quantification of the TCRbeta repertoire. Starting from the raw public reads, TCRdb applied fastp trimming at Q25, assembled clones with MiXCR and retained in-frame beta chains. Duplicate CDR3 protein sequences are folded into a single record with the most common DNA and genes. The sample yields about 640,000 distinct CDR3 sequences; approximately 15% were counted once. The ten biggest clones cover approximately 1% of the sample. Trimming leaves V shorter by 5 bases and J shorter by 3 bases, with the junction holding 7 bases beyond the gene matches. Inclusive of the bounding cysteine and phenylalanine, the CDR3 is 15 residues long. Just CDR3 DNA is preserved here, 45 bases in frame from base 1. Looking up the germline V gene yields CDR1 SGHVS and CDR2 FQNEAQ.

This clonotype was observed at least ten times. Its recognized antigen is unknown. Base qualities are not provided; no much larger clone lies one nucleotide away. In this chain, TRBV7-8 is recombined with TRBJ1-5, and 7 bases in between align with TRBD1. The source is a human donor who donated a stem cell graft to a child with acute myeloid leukemia. Source: PBMCs from the stem cell graft donor, taken from the stem cell graft. CDR3 reads: CASSAYRGPNQPQHF. The nucleotide sequence is given as TGTGCCAGCAGCGCGTACAGGGGTCCCAATCAGCCCCAGCATTTT. Reference TRBV7-8 and TRBJ1-5 genes cover what lies past the CDR3, so the full variable domain is GAGVSQSPRYKVAKRGQDVALRCDPISGHVSLFWYQQALGQGPEFLTYFQNEAQLDKSGLPSDRFFAERPEGSVSTLKIQRTQQEDSAVYLCASSAYRGPNQPQHFGDGTRLSIL.